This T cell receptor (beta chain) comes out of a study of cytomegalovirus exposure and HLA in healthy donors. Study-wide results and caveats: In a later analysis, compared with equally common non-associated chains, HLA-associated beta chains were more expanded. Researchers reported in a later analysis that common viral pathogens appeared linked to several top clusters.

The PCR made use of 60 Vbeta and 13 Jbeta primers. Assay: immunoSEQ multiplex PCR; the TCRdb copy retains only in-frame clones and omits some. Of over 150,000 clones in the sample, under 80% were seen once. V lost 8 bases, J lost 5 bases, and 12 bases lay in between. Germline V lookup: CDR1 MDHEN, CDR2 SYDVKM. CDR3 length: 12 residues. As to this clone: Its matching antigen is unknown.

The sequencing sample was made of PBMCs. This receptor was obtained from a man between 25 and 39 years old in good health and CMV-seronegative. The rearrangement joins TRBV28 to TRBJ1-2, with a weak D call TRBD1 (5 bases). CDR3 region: CASRMGQYGYTF. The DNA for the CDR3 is TGTGCCAGCCGAATGGGGCAGTATGGCTACACCTTC.